Described below is a single TCR beta chain sequence and its context. This sample is drawn from a study of blood T cell repertoires in COVID-19. Overall study: Material from acute and convalescent COVID-19 was sourced from the United States, Italy and Spain.

How the authors handled the data: How many nucleated cells were present was estimated from reference gene primer amplification. Sequenced by immunoSEQ multiplex PCR; TCRdb stores in-frame clones only, minus some. V and J calls and clone size come straight from that table; D and trimming were deduced from the DNA. The data show more than 250,000 clones, roughly four fifths seen once. V trimming: 1 base; J trimming: 9 bases; junction bases outside the gene matches: 2. CDR1 LGHDT and CDR2 YNNKEL come from the germline V gene (reference sequence). The CDR3 consists of 13 residues. Individuals drawn from 20 to 25 US areas were roughly 18 to 95 years old. No more than 2 weeks before study entry, exposed participants had met a case of COVID-19.

The genes are TRBV3-1 (or the pseudogene TRBV3-2) and TRBJ2-2, with 7 bases fitting TRBD2. Sequenced input: PBMCs or T cells enriched from blood (not recorded which). This receptor was obtained from a man aged 40-49 years who had been exposed to COVID-19. The DNA for the CDR3 is TGTGCCAGCAGCCAAGGGCGGGAGAGGGAGCTGTTTTTT. This translates into CASSQGRERELFF.